Shown below are 6 T cell receptor beta chains from a single sample sequenced in a study of blood T cell repertoires in COVID-19. Measured with immunoSEQ multiplex PCR; TCRdb has only the in-frame clones, and not every one. The data contain 50,000 to 55,000 clones, 87% of them seen just once; the ten biggest clones take up 4%. Sample: peripheral blood. All receptors derive from a man aged 50-59 years with acute or convalescent COVID-19.

The gene calls are TRBV19 and TRBJ1-2; a weak D match, TRBD1 (6 bases). Germline V lookup: CDR1 LNHDA, CDR2 SQIVND (reference sequence). There are 13 residues in the CDR3. The V gene lost 5 bases and the J gene lost 6 bases, with 13 bases spanning the gap. The CDR3 protein is CASSSTGAHGYTF. DNA for the CDR3: TGTGCCAGTAGTTCGACAGGCGCGCATGGCTACACCTTC.

The chain carries TRBV24-1 and TRBJ2-1; D unclear. The germline V gene encodes CDR1 KGHDR and CDR2 SFDVKD. The CDR3 spans 15 residues. Deletions cut 4 bases from V and 7 bases from J, with 16 bases between. CDR3 region: CATSDLADIFNEQFF. In nucleotides, the CDR3 is TGTGCCACCAGTGACTTGGCAGACATCTTTAATGAGCAGTTCTTC.

The gene calls are TRBV5-4 and TRBJ2-1, with a possible D match to TRBD1 (6 bases). Germline V gives CDR1 SGHNT, CDR2 YYREEE (reference sequence). The CDR3 is made up of 11 amino acids. Trimming removed 10 bases from V and 8 bases from J, with 13 bases in between. The DNA for the CDR3 is TGTGCCCTCACAGAGGGGGATGAGCAGTTCTTC. Its protein product is CALTEGDEQFF.

The chain has TRBV3-1 (or the pseudogene TRBV3-2) and TRBJ1-4, with a tentative D call TRBD1 (6 bases). CDR1 and CDR2 from the germline V gene are LGHDT and YNNKEL (reference sequence). Deletions cut 4 bases from V and 6 bases from J, with 12 bases between. There are 14 residues in the CDR3. CDR3 amino acids: CASSRWDIDEKLFF. CDR3 bases: TGTGCCAGCAGCCGCTGGGACATCGATGAAAAACTGTTTTTT.

The chain joins TRBV21-1 to TRBJ2-3; the DNA was not compared with TRBD2, the D call given in the table. TRBV21-1 is a pseudogene locus. CDR3 length: 18 residues. This CDR3 reads CASKPNLGRWEVADTQYF. As DNA, the CDR3 is TGTGCCAGCAAACCCAACCTGGGGAGATGGGAGGTCGCAGATACGCAGTATTTT.

The chain carries TRBV7-3 and TRBJ2-3, with 7 positions matching TRBD2. The CDR3 has 13 amino acids. V trimming: 5 bases; J trimming: 6 bases; junction bases outside the gene matches: 5. Germline V gives CDR1 SGHTA, CDR2 FQGTGA. The CDR3 region is CASSTGTTDTQYF. Here the CDR3 DNA reads TGTGCCAGCAGCACCGGGACTACGGATACGCAGTATTTT. The variable domain in full, completed from reference TRBV7-3 and TRBJ2-3, reads GAGVSQTPSNKVTEKGKYVELRCDPISGHTALYWYRQSLGQGPEFLIYFQGTGAADDSGLPNDRFFAVRPEGSVSTLKIQRTERGDSAVYLCASSTGTTDTQYFGPGTRLTVL.